The table lists the clone carrying this T cell receptor (beta chain) with a few counts. The data were obtained in a study of blood T cell repertoires in COVID-19. Study overall: From the United States, Italy and Spain came samples of acute and convalescent COVID-19. T cells, B-cell-depleted T cells, or PBMCs provided the cDNA or gDNA that served as material.

This CDR3 comprises 13 residues. V dropped 10 bases and J dropped 4; count of bases not matched to a gene: 4. The germline V gene has CDR1 SNHLY and CDR2 FYNNEI. Authors' processing steps: Counts of nucleated cells, estimated from reference gene primer amplification, were obtained. The protocol was immunoSEQ multiplex PCR, while the TCRdb copy is restricted to in-frame clones and leaves out a portion. That table is the source of V, J and clone size, and D and trimming were worked out from the DNA. The top ten clones hold roughly a fifth of a sample with about 200,000 clones, approximately 90% of them seen once.

The source material was peripheral blood. The chain links TRBV2 to TRBJ2-1; 10 bases line up with TRBD1. The sequence came from a man aged 55 to 70 with active or convalescent COVID-19. CDR3 amino acids: CATRDRGYNEQFF. The CDR3 DNA reads as TGTGCCACCCGGGACAGGGGATACAATGAGCAGTTCTTC.